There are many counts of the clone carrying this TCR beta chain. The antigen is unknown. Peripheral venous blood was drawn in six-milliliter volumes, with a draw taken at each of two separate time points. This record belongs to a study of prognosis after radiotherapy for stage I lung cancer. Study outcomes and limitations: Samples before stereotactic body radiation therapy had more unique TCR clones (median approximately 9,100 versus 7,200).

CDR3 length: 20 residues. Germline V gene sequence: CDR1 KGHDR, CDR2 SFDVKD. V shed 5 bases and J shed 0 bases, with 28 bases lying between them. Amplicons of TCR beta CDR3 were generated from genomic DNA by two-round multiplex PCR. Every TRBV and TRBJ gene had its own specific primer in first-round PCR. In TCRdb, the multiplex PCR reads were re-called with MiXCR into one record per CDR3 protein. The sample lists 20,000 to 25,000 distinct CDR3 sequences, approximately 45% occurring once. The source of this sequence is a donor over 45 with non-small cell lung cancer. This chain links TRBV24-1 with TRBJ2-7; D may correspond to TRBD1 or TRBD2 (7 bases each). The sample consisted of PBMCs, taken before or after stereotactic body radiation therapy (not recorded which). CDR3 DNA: TGTGCCACCAGTGTCGGAGATTTGGGAGGGGGCGGGATCCACTCCTACGAGCAGTACTTC. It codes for CATSVGDLGGGGIHSYEQYF.